The clone carrying this TCR beta chain has a count of ten or more. The CDR3 totals 14 residues. The V gene lost 6 bases and the J gene lost 0 bases, with 12 bases spanning the gap. CDR1 SNHLY and CDR2 FYNNEI come from the germline V gene. The authors deemed Graves' hyperthyroidism stable absent ophthalmopathy progression within 18 months. This entry belongs to a study of T cells in Graves' hyperthyroidism and ophthalmopathy. Researchers amplified the TCR beta CDR3 regions from RNA transcripts. The TCR CDR3 first-round RT-PCR relied on the HTBI primer set. A single record per CDR3 protein comes from TCRdb applying MiXCR to the multiplex PCR reads. The table shows about 500,000 distinct CDR3 sequences, with over 15% occurring only once.

The sample consisted of blood. The clonotype comes from a woman between 18 and 30 years old with Graves' hyperthyroidism. The V call is TRBV2, the J call TRBJ2-7; maybe TRBD1 (6 bases). The DNA for the CDR3 is TGTGCCAGCAGGATCGACAGGAGCTCCTACGAGCAGTACTTC. This codes for CASRIDRSSYEQYF. Together with reference TRBV2 and TRBJ2-7, the CDR3 gives the full variable domain: EPEVTQTPSHQVTQMGQEVILRCVPISNHLYFYWYRQILGQKVEFLVSFYNNEISEKSEIFDDQFSVERPDGSNFTLKIRSTKLEDSAMYFCASRIDRSSYEQYFGPGTRLTVT.